Listed below are T cell receptor beta chains from one sample, sequenced in a study of cytomegalovirus exposure and HLA in healthy donors. Sequencing was performed with immunoSEQ multiplex PCR; in TCRdb, only in-frame clones are kept and a portion is missing. This table holds some 180,000 clones. Sample: PBMCs. These receptors all stem from a man aged 30 to 39 in good health and CMV-seronegative. Each CDR3 is given with its conserved first and last residue. The order of the fields is D gene, V gene, J gene, CDR3 protein, CDR3 DNA. D genes are given only for firm matches.

D gene: -; V gene: TRBV30; J gene: TRBJ1-4; CDR3 protein: CAWTGAQGPVGKLFF; CDR3 DNA: TGTGCCTGGACGGGAGCTCAGGGCCCCGTGGGAAAACTGTTTTTT
D gene: TRBD2; V gene: TRBV6-4; J gene: TRBJ2-2; CDR3 protein: CASSESPSGDSGELFF; CDR3 DNA: TGTGCCAGCAGTGAATCCCCTAGCGGGGATTCCGGGGAGCTGTTTTTT
D gene: TRBD2; V gene: TRBV4-2; J gene: TRBJ2-7; CDR3 protein: CASSLTPGGHEQYF; CDR3 DNA: TGTGCCAGCAGCCTCACCCCGGGGGGGCACGAGCAGTACTTC
D gene: -; V gene: TRBV4-1; J gene: TRBJ2-3; CDR3 protein: CASSQVGLASTRGPDTQYF; CDR3 DNA: TGCGCCAGCAGCCAAGTGGGGCTAGCGTCAACCCGGGGCCCAGATACGCAGTATTTT
D gene: TRBD1; V gene: TRBV9; J gene: TRBJ1-4; CDR3 protein: CASGRQGSYANEKLFF; CDR3 DNA: TGTGCCAGCGGTCGACAGGGAAGTTATGCTAATGAAAAACTGTTTTTT
D gene: TRBD2; V gene: TRBV6-5; J gene: TRBJ2-7; CDR3 protein: CASSYMGGGDEQYF; CDR3 DNA: TGTGCCAGCAGTTACATGGGGGGGGGTGACGAGCAGTACTTC
D gene: TRBD2; V gene: TRBV6-1; J gene: TRBJ2-7; CDR3 protein: CASSFIAGASYEQYF; CDR3 DNA: TGTGCCAGCAGTTTCATAGCGGGAGCCTCCTACGAGCAGTACTTC
D gene: TRBD2; V gene: TRBV10-3; J gene: TRBJ2-3; CDR3 protein: CAIMGTSGSTQYF; CDR3 DNA: TGTGCCATCATGGGGACTAGCGGGAGTACGCAGTATTTT
D gene: TRBD2; V gene: TRBV11-3; J gene: TRBJ2-7; CDR3 protein: CASSLGTGGPWEQYF; CDR3 DNA: TGTGCCAGCAGCTTAGGAACGGGGGGGCCGTGGGAGCAGTACTTC
D gene: -; V gene: TRBV7-2; J gene: TRBJ1-2; CDR3 protein: CASSSRPDRGYGYTF; CDR3 DNA: TGTGCCAGCAGCTCGCGACCAGACAGAGGCTATGGCTACACCTTC
D gene: -; V gene: TRBV4-2; J gene: TRBJ2-7; CDR3 protein: CASSQDLLFGDAGRFSYEQYF; CDR3 DNA: TGTGCCAGCAGCCAAGACCTCCTTTTTGGGGATGCAGGGCGATTTTCCTACGAGCAGTACTTC
D gene: TRBD1; V gene: TRBV19; J gene: TRBJ1-2; CDR3 protein: CASSTDRGLSYTF; CDR3 DNA: TGTGCCAGTAGTACCGACAGGGGTCTAAGCTACACCTTC
D gene: TRBD1; V gene: TRBV5-4; J gene: TRBJ1-2; CDR3 protein: CASSPGQGAYYGYTF; CDR3 DNA: TGTGCCAGCAGTCCGGGACAGGGGGCATACTATGGCTACACCTTC
D gene: -; V gene: TRBV5-1; J gene: TRBJ2-2; CDR3 protein: CASSLGVSDLNTGELFF; CDR3 DNA: TGCGCCAGCAGCTTGGGTGTCAGCGACCTAAACACCGGGGAGCTGTTTTTT
D gene: -; V gene: TRBV7-9; J gene: TRBJ2-3; CDR3 protein: CASSLSGAMTDTQYF; CDR3 DNA: TGTGCCAGCAGCTTAAGTGGGGCAATGACAGATACGCAGTATTTT
D gene: TRBD1; V gene: TRBV6-5; J gene: TRBJ1-5; CDR3 protein: CASSDSQGWQPQHF; CDR3 DNA: TGTGCCAGCAGTGATTCACAGGGGTGGCAGCCCCAGCATTTT
D gene: -; V gene: TRBV9; J gene: TRBJ1-2; CDR3 protein: CASSGGPSGYTF; CDR3 DNA: TGTGCCAGCAGCGGTGGGCCCTCCGGCTACACCTTC
D gene: TRBD2; V gene: TRBV7-2; J gene: TRBJ2-7; CDR3 protein: CASSYGRGLSSYEQYF; CDR3 DNA: TGTGCCAGCAGCTACGGGAGGGGGTTAAGCTCCTACGAGCAGTACTTC
D gene: TRBD1; V gene: TRBV7-9; J gene: TRBJ2-5; CDR3 protein: CASSSDRGETQYF; CDR3 DNA: TGTGCCAGCAGCTCCGACAGGGGTGAGACCCAGTACTTC
D gene: TRBD1; V gene: TRBV6-5; J gene: TRBJ2-1; CDR3 protein: CASSYSTTGGFNEQFF; CDR3 DNA: TGTGCCAGCAGTTACTCTACGACAGGGGGCTTCAATGAGCAGTTCTTC
D gene: -; V gene: TRBV19; J gene: TRBJ1-3; CDR3 protein: CASSGRGENTIYF; CDR3 DNA: TGTGCCAGTAGTGGCAGGGGAGAAAACACCATATATTTT
D gene: -; V gene: TRBV6-1; J gene: TRBJ1-2; CDR3 protein: CASSEQTGNGYTF; CDR3 DNA: TGTGCCAGCAGTGAACAAACGGGGAACGGCTACACCTTC
D gene: -; V gene: TRBV19; J gene: TRBJ2-1; CDR3 protein: CASTDAVSSYNEQFF; CDR3 DNA: TGTGCCAGTACTGATGCGGTGAGCTCCTACAATGAGCAGTTCTTC
D gene: TRBD1; V gene: TRBV6-5; J gene: TRBJ1-1; CDR3 protein: CASSYSRTGLTEAFF; CDR3 DNA: TGTGCCAGCAGTTATTCGCGGACAGGGCTGACTGAAGCTTTCTTT
D gene: TRBD1; V gene: TRBV30; J gene: TRBJ2-1; CDR3 protein: CACGGGTGGRNEQFF; CDR3 DNA: TGTGCCTGCGGAGGGGGGACAGGGGGCAGGAATGAGCAGTTCTTC
D gene: -; V gene: TRBV7-3; J gene: TRBJ1-1; CDR3 protein: CASSFQQGSTEAFF; CDR3 DNA: TGTGCCAGCAGCTTTCAACAGGGTTCCACTGAAGCTTTCTTT
D gene: TRBD1; V gene: TRBV23-1; J gene: TRBJ2-3; CDR3 protein: CASSHDLRTGVLHTQYF; CDR3 DNA: TGCGCCAGCAGTCACGACCTTCGGACAGGGGTTTTGCATACGCAGTATTTT
D gene: TRBD2; V gene: TRBV7-9; J gene: TRBJ2-7; CDR3 protein: CASSETGLAKYEQYF; CDR3 DNA: TGTGCCAGCAGCGAAACGGGACTAGCAAAATACGAGCAGTACTTC
D gene: TRBD2; V gene: TRBV28; J gene: TRBJ2-1; CDR3 protein: CASSTGGLDVDEQFF; CDR3 DNA: TGTGCCAGCAGTACGGGAGGATTAGATGTCGATGAGCAGTTCTTC
D gene: TRBD1; V gene: TRBV25-1; J gene: TRBJ1-2; CDR3 protein: CASSRQGVGYGYTF; CDR3 DNA: TGTGCCAGCAGTCGACAGGGAGTGGGCTATGGCTACACCTTC
D gene: -; V gene: TRBV7-7; J gene: TRBJ2-3; CDR3 protein: CASSLGRSTDTQYF; CDR3 DNA: TGTGCCAGCAGCTTGGGCAGAAGCACAGATACGCAGTATTTT
D gene: -; V gene: TRBV19; J gene: TRBJ2-1; CDR3 protein: CASSISGGAFEQFF; CDR3 DNA: TGTGCCAGTAGTATAAGTGGGGGGGCTTTTGAGCAGTTCTTC
D gene: -; V gene: TRBV18; J gene: TRBJ2-2; CDR3 protein: CASSPPQGNTGELFF; CDR3 DNA: TGTGCCAGCTCACCACCGCAGGGGAACACCGGGGAGCTGTTTTTT
D gene: TRBD1; V gene: TRBV5-4; J gene: TRBJ1-2; CDR3 protein: CASSLEAGGYGYTF; CDR3 DNA: TGTGCCAGCAGCTTGGAGGCAGGGGGCTATGGCTACACCTTC
D gene: -; V gene: TRBV16; J gene: TRBJ2-5; CDR3 protein: CASSHGEGDQETQYF; CDR3 DNA: TGTGCCAGCAGCCATGGGGAAGGGGACCAAGAGACCCAGTACTTC
D gene: -; V gene: TRBV27; J gene: TRBJ2-7; CDR3 protein: CASSLQGISYEQYF; CDR3 DNA: TGTGCCAGCAGTTTGCAGGGAATCTCCTACGAGCAGTACTTC
D gene: TRBD1; V gene: TRBV27; J gene: TRBJ1-2; CDR3 protein: CASSLTGGALDGYTF; CDR3 DNA: TGTGCCAGCAGTTTGACAGGGGGTGCATTGGATGGCTACACCTTC
D gene: -; V gene: TRBV6-5; J gene: TRBJ1-6; CDR3 protein: CASSPPGSYNSPLHF; CDR3 DNA: TGTGCCAGCAGTCCCCCAGGGTCCTATAATTCACCCCTCCACTTT
D gene: -; V gene: TRBV5-1; J gene: TRBJ2-7; CDR3 protein: CASSMTGAYEQYF; CDR3 DNA: TGCGCCAGCAGCATGACAGGTGCGTACGAGCAGTACTTC
D gene: -; V gene: TRBV19; J gene: TRBJ1-2; CDR3 protein: CASSPNTGYGYTF; CDR3 DNA: TGTGCCAGTAGTCCTAACACGGGCTATGGCTACACCTTC
D gene: TRBD2; V gene: TRBV28; J gene: TRBJ2-1; CDR3 protein: CASSPFSGTSTYNEQFF; CDR3 DNA: TGTGCCAGCAGTCCCTTTTCCGGGACTAGCACATACAATGAGCAGTTCTTC
D gene: -; V gene: TRBV7-2; J gene: TRBJ1-6; CDR3 protein: CASGPGNSPLHF; CDR3 DNA: TGTGCCAGCGGGCCGGGGAATTCACCCCTCCACTTT
D gene: -; V gene: TRBV29-1; J gene: TRBJ1-2; CDR3 protein: CSVEHNLPYGYTF; CDR3 DNA: TGCAGCGTTGAGCACAATCTCCCCTATGGCTACACCTTC
D gene: TRBD1; V gene: TRBV5-1; J gene: TRBJ2-3; CDR3 protein: CASSSRGGQGNTDTQYF; CDR3 DNA: TGCGCCAGCAGCTCTCGTGGGGGACAGGGAAACACAGATACGCAGTATTTT
D gene: TRBD2; V gene: TRBV30; J gene: TRBJ2-1; CDR3 protein: CAAEGGGEQFF; CDR3 DNA: TGTGCCGCCGAGGGCGGGGGTGAGCAGTTCTTC
D gene: TRBD1; V gene: TRBV19; J gene: TRBJ1-2; CDR3 protein: CASSRSGQGGFHGYTF; CDR3 DNA: TGTGCCAGTAGCCGCTCCGGACAGGGAGGTTTTCATGGCTACACCTTC
D gene: TRBD1; V gene: TRBV5-1; J gene: TRBJ2-2; CDR3 protein: CASSFLTTGGEELFF; CDR3 DNA: TGCGCCAGCAGTTTTCTCACGACAGGGGGAGAGGAGCTGTTTTTT
D gene: -; V gene: TRBV28; J gene: TRBJ1-2; CDR3 protein: CASSLLAPSAQSGGYTF; CDR3 DNA: TGTGCCAGCAGTTTATTGGCCCCGTCGGCACAGTCTGGTGGCTACACCTTC
D gene: TRBD1; V gene: TRBV7-6; J gene: TRBJ1-2; CDR3 protein: CASSSDGTGVYGYTF; CDR3 DNA: TGTGCCAGCAGCTCAGATGGGACAGGGGTCTATGGCTACACCTTC
D gene: TRBD1; V gene: TRBV10-3; J gene: TRBJ2-7; CDR3 protein: CAISPRGPPHEQYF; CDR3 DNA: TGTGCCATCAGCCCCAGGGGGCCTCCCCACGAGCAGTACTTC
D gene: TRBD1; V gene: TRBV19; J gene: TRBJ1-5; CDR3 protein: CASSIEDRGLFGNQPQHF; CDR3 DNA: TGTGCCAGTAGTATAGAGGACAGGGGGCTTTTCGGCAATCAGCCCCAGCATTTT
D gene: TRBD1; V gene: TRBV6-1; J gene: TRBJ1-1; CDR3 protein: CASSEGTGHNTEAFF; CDR3 DNA: TGTGCCAGCAGTGAGGGGACAGGGCATAACACTGAAGCTTTCTTT
D gene: TRBD1; V gene: TRBV7-3; J gene: TRBJ2-1; CDR3 protein: CASSLYQQGSYNEQFF; CDR3 DNA: TGTGCCAGCAGCTTATACCAACAGGGGTCCTACAATGAGCAGTTCTTC